Listed here is a single TCR beta chain. The antigen is undetermined. The protocol was immunoSEQ multiplex PCR, while the TCRdb copy is restricted to in-frame clones and leaves out a portion. The sample shows 150,000 to 200,000 clones, roughly 88% of them seen only once. CDR3 length equals 13 residues. Germline V lookup: CDR1 SGHRS, CDR2 YFSETQ. Trimming took off 4 bases at V and 7 bases at J, with 14 bases between the two ends. The data were taken from a study of cytotoxic CD8 clonotypes in ibrutinib-treated CLL. Study-wide findings and caveats: Clonality was higher at ibrutinib response and returned toward baseline at progression. The study found baseline clonality above age-matched healthy donors, tracking circulating CD8+ T-cell counts. Lymph node repertoires were not studied, and sampling times were unmatched.

This chain connects TRBV5-1 to TRBJ1-1, with D possibly being TRBD1 (5 bases). The sequences come from PBMCs, collected at disease progression, from a patient treated with ibrutinib. This TCR was recovered from a human donor with chronic lymphocytic leukemia. CDR3 residues: CASSLLGGNEAFF. The DNA for the CDR3 is TGCGCCAGCAGCCTACTGGGGGGTAATGAAGCTTTCTTT.